This T cell receptor beta chain was observed in a study of control samples from healthy donors and cancer patients. The data were produced by immunoSEQ multiplex PCR, yet TCRdb's version contains in-frame clones alone and is incomplete. The sample has some 100,000 clones; roughly 90% are singletons. V gave up 1 base and J gave up 8 bases, with 15 bases separating them. The CDR3 extends over 16 amino acids. Looked up from germline, CDR1 is LGHDT and CDR2 is YNNKEL (reference sequence). The TCR comes from a woman between 50 and 59 years old in good health. The chain joins TRBV3-1 (or the pseudogene TRBV3-2) to TRBJ1-6, with a possible D match to TRBD1 (5 bases). Sequencing input: blood. The CDR3 loop is CASSQGQDTWDSPLHF. The CDR3 coding sequence is TGTGCCAGCAGCCAAGGCCAGGACACTTGGGATTCACCCCTCCACTTT.